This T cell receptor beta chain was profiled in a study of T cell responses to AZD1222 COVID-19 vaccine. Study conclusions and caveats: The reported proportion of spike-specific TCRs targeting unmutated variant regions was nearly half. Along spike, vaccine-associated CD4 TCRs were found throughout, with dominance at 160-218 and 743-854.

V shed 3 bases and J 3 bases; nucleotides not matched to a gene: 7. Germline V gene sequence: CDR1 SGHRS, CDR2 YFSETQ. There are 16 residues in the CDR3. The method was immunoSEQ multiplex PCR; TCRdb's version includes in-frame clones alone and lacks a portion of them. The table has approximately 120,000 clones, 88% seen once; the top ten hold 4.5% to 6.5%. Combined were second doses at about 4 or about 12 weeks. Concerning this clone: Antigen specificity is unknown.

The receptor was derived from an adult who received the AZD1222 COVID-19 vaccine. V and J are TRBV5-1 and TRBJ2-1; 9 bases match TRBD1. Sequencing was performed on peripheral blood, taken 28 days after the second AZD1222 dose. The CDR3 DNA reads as TGCGCCAGCAGCTGGTCCGGGACAGGGTTCTACAATGAGCAGTTCTTC. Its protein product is CASSWSGTGFYNEQFF.